This T cell receptor (beta chain) stems from a study of OX40 agonist ivuxolimab in advanced cancers. Clones were sequenced by immunoSEQ multiplex PCR, and TCRdb holds only the in-frame ones, with some missing. The repertoire holds roughly 57,000 clones, less than 85% seen once, with more than 10% in the top ten. This CDR3 has 17 amino acids. Trimming took off 4 bases at V and 8 bases at J, with 27 bases between the two ends. Germline CDR1 reads MGHRA; CDR2 reads YSYEKL. V and J are TRBV4-1 and TRBJ2-7; perhaps D is TRBD1 or TRBD2 (5 bases each). This clonotype was sampled from an adult with an advanced solid tumor such as melanoma, head and neck, liver or kidney cancer. The material sequenced was CD4+ or CD8+ T cells sorted from blood, taken in a trial of the OX40 agonist ivuxolimab. The CDR3 sequence: CASSRAFVRDRGLQQYF. CDR3 in DNA: TGCGCCAGCAGCCGAGCCTTCGTCCGGGACCGAGGCCTCCAGCAGTACTTC.